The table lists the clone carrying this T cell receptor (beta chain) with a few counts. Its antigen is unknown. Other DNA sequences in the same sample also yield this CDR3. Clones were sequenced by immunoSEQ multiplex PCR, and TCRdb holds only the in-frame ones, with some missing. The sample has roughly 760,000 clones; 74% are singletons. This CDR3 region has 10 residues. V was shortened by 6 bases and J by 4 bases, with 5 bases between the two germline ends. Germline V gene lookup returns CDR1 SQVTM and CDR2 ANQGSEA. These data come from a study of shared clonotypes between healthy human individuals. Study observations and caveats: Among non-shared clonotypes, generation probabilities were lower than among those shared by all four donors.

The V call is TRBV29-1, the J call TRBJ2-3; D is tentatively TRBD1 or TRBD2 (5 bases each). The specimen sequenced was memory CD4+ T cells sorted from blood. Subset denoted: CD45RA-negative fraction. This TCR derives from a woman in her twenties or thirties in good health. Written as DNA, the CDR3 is TGCAGCGTGGGGGCAGATACGCAGTATTTT. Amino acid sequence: CSVGADTQYF.